A single sample is the source of the 13 T cell receptor beta chains below, sequenced in a study of shared clonotypes between healthy human individuals. CD8 cells classed as naive were CD45RO-negative and positively selected for CCR7, excluding terminally differentiated effector memory CD45RA+ cells. Here immunoSEQ multiplex PCR was the method, and the copy in TCRdb shows in-frame clones only, minus some. The sample contains hundreds of thousands of clones, around 95% of which appear only once. The specimen was naive CD8+ T cells sorted from blood. These receptors originate from a woman aged 25 to 39 in good health.

The chain has TRBV19 and TRBJ2-1; D is undetermined. Germline CDR1 is LNHDA and CDR2 is SQIVND (reference sequence). The CDR3 has 14 residues. V lost 4 bases and J lost 5, with 12 bases in between. DNA for the CDR3: TGTGCCAGTAGTAGGCCCGGGTCCCACAATGAGCAGTTCTTC. Its translation: CASSRPGSHNEQFF.

This clone has a single count. The CDR3 DNA follows: TGTGCCAGCAGCGCCGACGGAACCTACGAGCAGTACTTC. The encoded protein is CASSADGTYEQYF. The chain combines TRBV13 with TRBJ2-7; D remains ambiguous. Germline V gene data show CDR1 as PRHDT and CDR2 as FYEKMQ (reference sequence). This CDR3 contains 13 residues. Trimming took 5 bases from V and 2 from J, leaving 10 bases between them.

This clone was counted a single time. The rearrangement uses TRBV7-8 and TRBJ1-2; D unresolved. Germline V gene data show CDR1 as SGHVS and CDR2 as FQNEAQ. The V end lost 5 bases, the J end lost 0 bases, and 16 bases lay between the germline ends. CDR3 length: 16 amino acids. The CDR3 reads CASSPSSIRANYGYTF. The CDR3 nucleotides read TGTGCCAGCAGCCCTAGTTCGATACGAGCTAACTATGGCTACACCTTC.

The V call is TRBV27, the J call TRBJ1-1; 8 bases fit TRBD1. V lost 10 bases, J lost 3 bases, and 4 bases stayed unmatched. The CDR3 has 12 residues. Per germline, CDR1 MNHEY and CDR2 SMNVEV (reference sequence). The DNA for the CDR3 is TGTGCCACACGGACAGGGTACACTGAAGCTTTCTTT. The encoded protein is CATRTGYTEAFF.

The chain has TRBV9 and TRBJ1-2; the D is unclear. There are 11 residues in the CDR3. Germline V gives CDR1 SGDLS, CDR2 YYNGEE. With 7 bases removed from V and 4 bases from J, the gap between germline ends came to 8 bases. The CDR3 DNA reads as TGTGCCAGCGGTGGACTCTATGGCTACACCTTC. Protein sequence: CASGGLYGYTF.

The chain uses TRBV19 and TRBJ2-1; D unclear. CDR1 is LNHDA and CDR2 is SQIVND in the germline V gene (reference sequence). Between the trimmed V and J ends, which lost 3 bases and 4 bases, there was a span of 19 bases. The CDR3 sequence is 17 residues long. The chain's CDR3 is CASSMSPFYEEYNEQFF. The CDR3 DNA reads as TGTGCCAGTAGTATGTCCCCTTTCTATGAGGAATACAATGAGCAGTTCTTC.

V and J are TRBV6-1 and TRBJ1-1; maybe TRBD1 (5 bases). The germline gives CDR1 MNHNS, CDR2 SASEGT. V gave up 8 bases and J gave up 3 bases, with 19 bases separating them. The CDR3 sequence is 15 residues long. For the CDR3, the DNA is TGTGCCAGCTGTCGTGGAAGGGGACCCGACACTGAAGCTTTCTTT. Protein sequence: CASCRGRGPDTEAFF.

The chain couples TRBV7-9 to TRBJ1-3; D is possibly TRBD1 (5 bases). Germline V gene lookup returns CDR1 SEHNR and CDR2 FQNEAQ (reference sequence). The CDR3 runs to 16 residues. Trimming cost V 2 bases and J 3 bases, with 14 bases left between them. The CDR3 DNA sequence: TGTGCCAGCAGCTTACTCATGGACAAGAGTGGAAACACCATATATTTT. Protein: CASSLLMDKSGNTIYF.

The rearrangement uses TRBV27 and TRBJ1-4; no reliable D call. The germline V and J ends were trimmed by 6 bases and 7 bases, with 18 bases remaining between them. In germline, CDR1 is MNHEY, CDR2 SMNVEV (reference sequence). The CDR3 is made up of 15 amino acids. CDR3 sequence reads: CASSPGSGVGEKLFF. The CDR3 DNA reads TGTGCCAGCAGCCCCGGGAGTGGAGTCGGTGAAAAACTGTTTTTT.

This clone was picked up one time. J is TRBJ1-4 and V is TRBV2, with D maybe TRBD1 (5 bases). V was cut by 6 bases and J by 2 bases, with 10 bases left in between. The CDR3 covers 14 residues. Per the germline V gene, CDR1 is SNHLY and CDR2 is FYNNEI. CDR3 region: CASRGRGTNEKLFF. Here the CDR3 DNA reads TGTGCCAGCAGGGGTCGGGGGACTAATGAAAAACTGTTTTTT. Based on the CDR3 plus reference TRBV2 and TRBJ1-4, the full variable domain is EPEVTQTPSHQVTQMGQEVILRCVPISNHLYFYWYRQILGQKVEFLVSFYNNEISEKSEIFDDQFSVERPDGSNFTLKIRSTKLEDSAMYFCASRGRGTNEKLFFGSGTQLSVL.

This chain uses TRBV9 with TRBJ1-2; perhaps TRBD1 as D (6 bases). Germline CDR1 is SGDLS and CDR2 is YYNGEE. The CDR3 has 12 amino acids. Trimming took 0 bases from V and 7 from J, leaving 7 bases between them. CDR3: CASSVGQAGYTF. The CDR3 DNA reads as TGTGCCAGCAGCGTAGGACAGGCTGGCTACACCTTC.

This chain connects TRBV28 to TRBJ2-4, with D possibly TRBD2 on 5 matching bases. The ends were cut back, 1 base at V and 5 bases at J, with 15 bases in the middle. The V gene's germline CDR1 is MDHEN and CDR2 SYDVKM. The CDR3 extends over 16 amino acids. In DNA, the CDR3 is TGTGCCAGCAGTTTATTCGGACTCCAACCACAAAACATTCAGTACTTC. This codes for CASSLFGLQPQNIQYF.

The table lists this clone with a count of one. The chain joins TRBV9 to TRBJ1-5; no clear D gene. Germline CDR1 and CDR2: SGDLS and YYNGEE. This CDR3 is built from 14 residues. The V end was cut by 3 bases, the J end by 7 bases, with 14 bases between. CDR3 loop: CASSADSGNQPQHF. The CDR3 DNA reads as TGTGCCAGCAGCGCGGATTCAGGTAACCAGCCCCAGCATTTT.